Sequencing of this T cell receptor (beta chain) was carried out in a study of blood T cells in healthy people across ages (dated by TCRdb to between 2015 and 2016). About the investigation overall: In model experiments, template switching captured about one uniquely barcoded TCR beta cDNA molecule for every two T cells. Using deep sequencing normalized with unique cDNA molecular identifiers, the study measured how TCR beta repertoire diversity changes with age. Donors were grouped into four age groups: young (average approximately 15 years), middle-aged (roughly 40), aged (about 60) and long-lived (approximately 78). To avoid experimental bias, donors of different ages were distributed randomly across sequencing lanes. Using the same blood draw, the study looked at two additional independent replicas of 1 million unique cDNA reads for two donors, one aged 18 to 30 and the other aged 80 or older.

The sample holds a few counts of this clonotype. Its target antigen remains unknown. Base qualities are not at hand, and no much larger clone is one base apart. The library was obtained by 5' RACE. The sequencer was an Illumina HiSeq 2500. The second PCR ran for roughly 7 to 11 cycles and used a J-beta primer mix along with a sample-barcoded 5' primer. Each TCR beta cDNA molecule received a unique molecular identifier from a template-switch 5' adaptor carrying 12 random nucleotides. Each sample yielded at least 3 million CDR3-containing paired-end reads. The Mint cDNA synthesis kit, primed by a TRBC-specific oligonucleotide, was used to synthesize first-strand cDNA from all RNA. All cDNA was treated with uracil-DNA glycosylase and then went through a first 18-cycle PCR with the universal primers M1SS and BC2_uni_R. The original methods were these. For normalization, 1 million high-quality reads were randomly selected from each sample, with every read carrying a distinct molecular identifier. Reads sharing molecular identifiers were discarded rather than binned into consensus sequences. CDR3 identification, clonotype clustering and error correction used MiTCR with a Q25 quality threshold and the strictest error-elimination algorithm. A nonparametric unseen species model using Euler transformation provided a lower-bound estimate of total TCR beta diversity. TCRdb reworked the public reads: Q25 trimming with fastp, MiXCR clone assembly, productive beta chains retained. For every CDR3 protein sequence, its rows merge into one entry that carries the most common genes and DNA. These V and J calls originate from TCRdb's pipeline instead of the authors' own analysis. For this sample the table gives about 780,000 distinct CDR3 sequences, of which 35% to 60% were detected only once. The top ten constitute about a sixth of the sample.

The study at large found these results: Because donor CMV infection status was unknown, age-related changes in expanded clonotypes were potentially confounded. Observed TCR beta diversity per million T cells fell roughly linearly with age, and a significant reduction was already apparent by age around 40. The percentage of naive T cells measured by flow cytometry correlated strongly with observed TCR beta diversity. The long-lived group showed more naive CD4+ T cells, fewer expanded clones and increased TCR diversity than the aged group, suggesting age selection. Since profiling was done on bulk unsorted PBMCs, naive and antigen-experienced compartments could not be conclusively compared. Total diversity estimates from one million sequenced T cells were considered lower bounds and underestimates.

Systemically healthy Caucasian individuals from Russia, approximately 39 in total and aged about 6 to 100 years, were included as donors. Each donor gave roughly 11 milliliters of peripheral blood, drawn into EDTA-treated Vacutainer tubes. Ficoll-Paque density-gradient centrifugation was used to isolate PBMCs, with at least 6.5 million per sample. Total RNA, at least 6 micrograms per sample, was extracted from PBMCs with Trizol reagent. Naive CD45RAhigh/CD27high T cell percentages were measured by flow cytometry on a PBMC aliquot from every donor. CDR1 and CDR2, per the germline V gene, are SGDLS and YYNGEE. V loses 0 bases at its end and J loses 0 bases; junction bases beyond the gene matches: 2. There are 16 amino acids in the CDR3, from cysteine to phenylalanine inclusive. CDR3 DNA only is kept here, 48 bases in frame from base 1.

The rearrangement joined TRBV9 to TRBJ2-3, and 9 bases in between align with TRBD2. The sequence was obtained from an elderly man in good health. The sequencing sample was made of blood. The CDR3 loop reads CASSVEGLASTDTQYF. Read as DNA, the sequence is TGTGCCAGCAGCGTAGAAGGACTAGCGAGCACAGATACGCAGTATTTT.